This record covers a single T cell receptor beta chain. Its antigen is not identified. This sample was included in a study of cytomegalovirus exposure and HLA in healthy donors. General study points: In a later analysis, V- and J-gene trimming of beta chains associated with a DCLRE1C missense variant, replicated independently.

The PCR made use of 60 Vbeta and 13 Jbeta primers. This table comes from immunoSEQ multiplex PCR, and its TCRdb copy is limited to in-frame clones, with some not included. The sample lists about 200,000 clones, approximately 78% occurring once. This CDR3 contains 12 residues. Losses at the gene ends were 6 bases for V and 8 bases for J; bases not matched to a gene: 8. CDR1 is SQVTM and CDR2 is ANQGSEA in the germline V gene. Sequencing used PBMCs. The source of this sequence is a woman aged 50 to 60 in good health and CMV-seropositive. V usage is TRBV29-1 and J usage is TRBJ1-2; TRBD1 aligns across 8 bases. This CDR3 is CSVADRVGGYTF. Here the CDR3 DNA reads TGCAGCGTCGCGGACAGGGTTGGAGGCTACACCTTC.